This T cell receptor beta chain stems from a study of identical twins. Notes on the study in general: Cord blood's abundant beta clonotypes had fewer insertions, unlike memory repertoires.

Between the trimmed V and J ends, which lost 1 base and 5 bases, there was a span of 14 bases. CDR1 and CDR2 (germline): LGHDT, YNNKEL (reference sequence). This CDR3 has 16 residues. Note on this clonotype: The antigen remains undetermined.

TCRdb called the 5' RACE reads again in MiXCR, with one record for every CDR3 protein. The sample holds some 660,000 distinct CDR3 sequences, over 8.5% seen once. This sample was also put to use in a study of yellow fever vaccine responses in identical twins.

The chain has TRBV3-1 and TRBJ2-2; possible D gene TRBD1, 5 bases. Sequencing was carried out using PBMCs. The receptor was isolated from a woman under 30 in good health. The DNA for the CDR3 is TGTGCCAGCAGCCAAGCTGGGGCCTCAGGGACCGGGGAGCTGTTTTTT. Amino acids: CASSQAGASGTGELFF.